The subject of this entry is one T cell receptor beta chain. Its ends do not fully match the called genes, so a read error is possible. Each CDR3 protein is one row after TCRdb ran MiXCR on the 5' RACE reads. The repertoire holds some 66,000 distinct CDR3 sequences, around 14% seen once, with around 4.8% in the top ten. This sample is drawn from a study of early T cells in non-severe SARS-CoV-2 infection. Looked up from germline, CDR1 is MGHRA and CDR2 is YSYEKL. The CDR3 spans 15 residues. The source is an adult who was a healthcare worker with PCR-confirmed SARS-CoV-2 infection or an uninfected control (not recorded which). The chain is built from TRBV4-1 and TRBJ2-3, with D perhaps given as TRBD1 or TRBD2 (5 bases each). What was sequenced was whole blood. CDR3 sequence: CASSQEGRGTDTRYF. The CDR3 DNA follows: TGCGCCAGCAGCCAAGAGGGACGAGGCACAGATACGCGGTATTTT.